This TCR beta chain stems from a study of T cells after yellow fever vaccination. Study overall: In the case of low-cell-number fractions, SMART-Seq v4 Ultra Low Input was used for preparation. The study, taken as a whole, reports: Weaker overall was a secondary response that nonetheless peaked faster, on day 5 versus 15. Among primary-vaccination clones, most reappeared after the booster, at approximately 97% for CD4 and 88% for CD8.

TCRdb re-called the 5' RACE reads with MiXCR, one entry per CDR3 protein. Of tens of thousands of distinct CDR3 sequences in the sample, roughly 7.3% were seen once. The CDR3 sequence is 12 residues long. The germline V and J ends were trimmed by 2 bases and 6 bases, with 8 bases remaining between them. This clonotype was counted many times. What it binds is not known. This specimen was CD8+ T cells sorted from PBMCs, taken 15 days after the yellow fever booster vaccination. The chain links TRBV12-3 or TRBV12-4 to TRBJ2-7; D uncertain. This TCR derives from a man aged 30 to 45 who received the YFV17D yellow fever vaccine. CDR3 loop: CASSLIGREQYF. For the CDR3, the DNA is TGTGCCAGCAGTTTAATCGGGCGCGAGCAGTACTTC.